Listed below are T cell receptor beta chains from one sample, sequenced in a study of blood T cell repertoires in COVID-19. Clones were sequenced by immunoSEQ multiplex PCR, and TCRdb holds only the in-frame ones, with some missing. The sample includes about 420,000 clones, around nine tenths seen only once; the top ten take approximately 0.92%. Sequencing used peripheral blood. These receptor sequences come from a man between 18 and 29 years old with COVID-19, enrolled during active disease. Both conserved end residues are part of each CDR3. The order of the fields is D gene, J gene, clone size, V gene, CDR3 protein, CDR3 DNA. The D gene is left open where the match is weak. Some rows have no size entry. The others give once, few or many, or a class for an expanded clone.

-,TRBJ1-5,-,TRBV7-2,CASSFGGHSNQPQHF,TGTGCCAGCAGCTTCGGTGGACATAGCAATCAGCCCCAGCATTTT
TRBD2,TRBJ2-5,-,TRBV11-2,CASSLGSGKSQETQYF,TGTGCCAGCAGCTTGGGTAGCGGGAAGAGCCAAGAGACCCAGTACTTC
TRBD2,TRBJ2-3,-,TRBV3-1/TRBV3-2,CASSLTSVRSTDTQYF,TGTGCCAGCAGCCTGACTAGCGTACGCAGCACAGATACGCAGTATTTT
TRBD1,TRBJ2-2,-,TRBV6-1,CASSEQTGGWTGELFF,TGTGCCAGCAGTGAGCAGACAGGGGGTTGGACCGGGGAGCTGTTTTTT
TRBD1,TRBJ1-2,-,TRBV9,CASSPSGTGLNGYTF,TGTGCCAGCAGTCCGTCCGGGACAGGGCTGAATGGCTACACCTTC
-,TRBJ1-1,-,TRBV28,CASSLGGEVNTEAFF,TGTGCCAGCAGTTTGGGGGGAGAGGTGAACACTGAAGCTTTCTTT
TRBD1,TRBJ2-7,-,TRBV6-5,CASSRTGVHEQYF,TGTGCCAGCAGTAGGACAGGGGTACACGAGCAGTACTTC
TRBD2,TRBJ2-1,-,TRBV3-1/TRBV3-2,CASRTGTSARHEQFF,TGTGCCAGCAGAACCGGGACTAGCGCCCGGCATGAGCAGTTCTTC
TRBD1,TRBJ2-5,once,TRBV7-9,CASSGTGGVETQYF,TGTGCCAGCAGTGGGACAGGGGGCGTGGAGACCCAGTACTTC
-,TRBJ1-1,-,TRBV18,CASSPPGRLAEAFF,TGTGCCAGCTCACCACCGGGCCGCCTCGCGGAAGCTTTCTTT
-,TRBJ2-1,once,TRBV18,CASSPLFQGGMSYNEQFF,TGTGCCAGCTCACCACTATTCCAGGGTGGGATGTCCTACAATGAGCAGTTCTTC
-,TRBJ2-3,few,TRBV5-1,CASSPQGTDTQYF,TGCGCCAGCAGCCCACAGGGCACAGATACGCAGTATTTT
TRBD2,TRBJ2-7,-,TRBV6-5,CASSLAGEYYEQYF,TGTGCCAGCAGTCTAGCGGGAGAATACTACGAGCAGTACTTC
-,TRBJ1-2,-,TRBV5-4,CASSLKQNYGYTF,TGTGCCAGCAGCTTGAAACAGAACTATGGCTACACCTTC
TRBD2,TRBJ2-7,-,TRBV12-5,CASALERGYEQYF,TGTGCTAGTGCCCTAGAGCGGGGTTACGAGCAGTACTTC
-,TRBJ1-1,-,TRBV5-1,CASSLDRSRGAFF,TGCGCCAGCAGCTTGGACAGGTCCCGAGGAGCTTTCTTT
TRBD1,TRBJ2-2,-,TRBV2,CAGDRYTGELFF,TGTGCCGGGGACAGGTACACCGGGGAGCTGTTTTTT
TRBD1,TRBJ1-3,-,TRBV6-5,CASTRTGSGNTIYF,TGTGCCAGCACCAGGACAGGGTCTGGAAACACCATATATTTT
-,TRBJ2-3,-,TRBV24-1,CATSDLTGPRGTDTQYF,TGTGCCACCAGTGATTTGACCGGCCCCAGGGGCACAGATACGCAGTATTTT
TRBD2,TRBJ2-2,-,TRBV7-2,CASSLTSGGASLFF,TGTGCCAGCAGCTTGACTAGCGGGGGGGCCTCGCTGTTTTTT
TRBD2,TRBJ2-7,-,TRBV11-3,CASSLDTYGGWADEQYF,TGTGCCAGCAGCTTAGATACCTACGGGGGGTGGGCCGACGAGCAGTACTTC
TRBD2,TRBJ2-1,once,TRBV5-1,CASSLRTSGGDPRQFF,TGCGCCAGCAGCTTGCGGACTAGCGGGGGGGACCCGCGACAGTTCTTC
TRBD1,TRBJ1-4,-,TRBV28,CASVQGDEKLFF,TGTGCCAGCGTACAGGGGGATGAAAAACTGTTTTTT
-,TRBJ2-7,-,TRBV3-1/TRBV3-2,CASSQGMTSYEQYF,TGTGCCAGCAGCCAAGGGATGACATCCTACGAGCAGTACTTC
TRBD1,TRBJ2-7,-,TRBV6-5,CASQQGSPYEQYF,TGTGCCAGCCAACAGGGGAGTCCCTACGAGCAGTACTTC
-,TRBJ1-1,-,TRBV6-5,CASSYSSPNTEAFF,TGTGCCAGCAGTTACTCGAGTCCAAACACTGAAGCTTTCTTT
TRBD2,TRBJ2-4,-,TRBV20-1,CSARTSGGLYF,TGCAGTGCTAGAACCAGCGGGGGCCTCTACTTC
-,TRBJ1-2,-,TRBV9,CASSKRGLEDYGYTF,TGTGCCAGCAGCAAGCGGGGTCTAGAAGACTATGGCTACACCTTC
TRBD1,TRBJ1-1,-,TRBV20-1,CSARGTGPGFF,TGCAGTGCTAGAGGGACAGGGCCCGGCTTCTTT
-,TRBJ2-7,-,TRBV12-5,CASGLKVGGSYEQYF,TGTGCTAGTGGTTTGAAGGTAGGCGGCTCCTACGAGCAGTACTTC
TRBD2,TRBJ2-1,-,TRBV29-1,CSICTSGAYNEQFF,TGCAGCATATGCACTAGCGGCGCCTACAATGAGCAGTTCTTC
-,TRBJ2-5,few,TRBV27,CASSLRLEETQYF,TGTGCCAGCAGTTTACGACTAGAGGAGACCCAGTACTTC
TRBD1,TRBJ1-4,-,TRBV7-9,CASSLDTGAYEKLFF,TGTGCCAGCAGCTTGGATACAGGGGCCTATGAAAAACTGTTTTTT
-,TRBJ1-2,-,TRBV5-1,CASGASDGQRPLLYGYTF,TGCGCCAGCGGGGCGTCAGATGGACAGAGACCTCTCCTCTATGGCTACACCTTC
TRBD1,TRBJ1-1,-,TRBV5-1,CASSLVPGGANTEAFF,TGCGCCAGCAGCTTGGTGCCAGGGGGCGCGAACACTGAAGCTTTCTTT
TRBD2,TRBJ2-2,-,TRBV2,CASGSGRALGELFF,TGTGCCAGTGGTAGCGGGAGGGCCTTGGGGGAGCTGTTTTTT
TRBD2,TRBJ2-5,-,TRBV6-6,CASSLGLAQEETQYF,TGTGCCAGCAGCCTAGGACTAGCTCAGGAAGAGACCCAGTACTTC
-,TRBJ1-5,-,TRBV7-6,CASSRQTDQPQHF,TGTGCCAGCAGCCGACAGACCGATCAGCCCCAGCATTTT
TRBD1,TRBJ2-7,-,TRBV2,CASSRTGSSEQYF,TGTGCCAGCTCCAGGACAGGGAGTTCCGAGCAGTACTTC
-,TRBJ2-7,-,TRBV18,CASSPGPEQYF,TGTGCCAGCTCACCGGGCCCTGAGCAGTACTTC